These T cell receptor beta chains were read from a single sample in a study of neurological immune-mediated disorders. MiXCR, run by TCRdb on the 5' RACE reads, gives a single entry per CDR3 protein. Of tens of thousands of distinct CDR3 sequences listed, around 4% are singletons. Sequenced material: PBMCs. These receptors were obtained from a woman aged 55-69 years with multiple sclerosis. Each CDR3 is given with its conserved first and last residue. Each record gives: J gene, clone size, CDR3 length, D gene, V gene, CDR3 DNA, CDR3 protein. A D gene is named only where the DNA matches it firmly. Clone size appears in some rows only: once, few, many, or a class for an expanded clone.

j_gene: TRBJ2-1; abundance: many; len: 16; d_gene: TRBD2; v_gene: TRBV5-1; CDR3nt: TGCGCCAGCAGCTTGTATGCTAGCGGGGGAAGGAATGAGCAGTTCTTC; CDR3aa: CASSLYASGGRNEQFF
j_gene: TRBJ1-1; abundance: many; len: 15; d_gene: TRBD1; v_gene: TRBV7-9; CDR3nt: TGTGCCAGCAGCACCGACAGGGAACCGAACACTGAAGCTTTCTTT; CDR3aa: CASSTDREPNTEAFF
j_gene: TRBJ2-5; abundance: many; len: 13; d_gene: -; v_gene: TRBV18; CDR3nt: TGTGCCAGCTCACCACAGCTTCAAGAGACCCAGTACTTC; CDR3aa: CASSPQLQETQYF
j_gene: TRBJ2-7; abundance: many; len: 14; d_gene: -; v_gene: TRBV28; CDR3nt: TGTGCCAGCACCGTGGGTGGGAGCTCCTACGAGCAGTACTTC; CDR3aa: CASTVGGSSYEQYF
j_gene: TRBJ1-2; abundance: many; len: 14; d_gene: -; v_gene: TRBV5-1; CDR3nt: TGCGCCAGCAGCACCGACGAGGGACGCTATGGCTACACCTTC; CDR3aa: CASSTDEGRYGYTF
j_gene: TRBJ2-3; abundance: many; len: 15; d_gene: TRBD2; v_gene: TRBV29-1; CDR3nt: TGCAGCGCCAAAGAAAGCGGGGGGGGAGCAGATACGCAGTATTTT; CDR3aa: CSAKESGGGADTQYF
j_gene: TRBJ2-7; abundance: many; len: 15; d_gene: TRBD1; v_gene: TRBV20-1; CDR3nt: TGCAGTGCCGGGACCTGGGCAGGGGGCGTGTACGAGCAGTACTTC; CDR3aa: CSAGTWAGGVYEQYF
j_gene: TRBJ1-6; abundance: many; len: 17; d_gene: -; v_gene: TRBV3-1; CDR3nt: TGTGCCAGCAGCCAAGAATACGGGGGCTCCTATAATTCACCCCTCCACTTT; CDR3aa: CASSQEYGGSYNSPLHF
j_gene: TRBJ1-1; abundance: many; len: 13; d_gene: -; v_gene: TRBV6-2/TRBV6-3; CDR3nt: TGTGCCAGCAGTCCGATTAGACACACTGAAGCTTTCTTT; CDR3aa: CASSPIRHTEAFF
j_gene: TRBJ1-6; abundance: many; len: 17; d_gene: -; v_gene: TRBV5-1; CDR3nt: TGCGCCAGCAGTCCTGCCGGGGGACGCTCCTATAATTCACCCCTCCACTTT; CDR3aa: CASSPAGGRSYNSPLHF
j_gene: TRBJ1-2; abundance: many; len: 8; d_gene: -; v_gene: TRBV20-1; CDR3nt: TGCAGTGAGGATGGCTACACCTTC; CDR3aa: CSEDGYTF
j_gene: TRBJ2-2; abundance: many; len: 13; d_gene: -; v_gene: TRBV29-1; CDR3nt: TGCAGCGTTGAAAGAGTGGTAACCGGGGAGCTGTTTTTT; CDR3aa: CSVERVVTGELFF
j_gene: TRBJ1-1; abundance: many; len: 15; d_gene: -; v_gene: TRBV3-1; CDR3nt: TGTGCCAGCAGCCACATGGGACGGTTGAACACTGAAGCTTTCTTT; CDR3aa: CASSHMGRLNTEAFF
j_gene: TRBJ1-2; abundance: many; len: 15; d_gene: TRBD1; v_gene: TRBV5-1; CDR3nt: TGCGCCAGCAGCTTGGCACCGGGACAGGGGACTGGCTACACCTTC; CDR3aa: CASSLAPGQGTGYTF
j_gene: TRBJ2-3; abundance: many; len: 13; d_gene: -; v_gene: TRBV5-1; CDR3nt: TGCGCCAGCCGGGACGGAAACACAGATACGCAGTATTTT; CDR3aa: CASRDGNTDTQYF
j_gene: TRBJ1-3; abundance: many; len: 14; d_gene: -; v_gene: TRBV20-1; CDR3nt: TGCAGTGCTAGAAAAATGAGCTCTGGAAACACCATATATTTT; CDR3aa: CSARKMSSGNTIYF
j_gene: TRBJ2-7; abundance: many; len: 14; d_gene: -; v_gene: TRBV24-1; CDR3nt: TGTGCCACCAGTGATCCTGACCTTTCGAGGGAGCAGTACTTC; CDR3aa: CATSDPDLSREQYF
j_gene: TRBJ2-2; abundance: many; len: 12; d_gene: TRBD2; v_gene: TRBV20-1; CDR3nt: TGCAGTGCTACTAGCGGTTACGGGGAGCTGTTTTTT; CDR3aa: CSATSGYGELFF
j_gene: TRBJ1-3; abundance: few; len: 11; d_gene: -; v_gene: TRBV18; CDR3nt: TGTGCCAGCTCTCGTTGGCCCACCATATATTTT; CDR3aa: CASSRWPTIYF
j_gene: TRBJ1-3; abundance: many; len: 17; d_gene: -; v_gene: TRBV20-1; CDR3nt: TGCAGTGCTAGGAGTCCCGACTGGACCCCCTCTGGAAACACCATATATTTT; CDR3aa: CSARSPDWTPSGNTIYF
j_gene: TRBJ2-2; abundance: many; len: 16; d_gene: -; v_gene: TRBV28; CDR3nt: TGTGCCAGCAGTCCTGTTGTGGGGGCCGGCACCGGGGAGCTGTTTTTT; CDR3aa: CASSPVVGAGTGELFF
j_gene: TRBJ2-1; abundance: -; len: 15; d_gene: TRBD1; v_gene: TRBV7-2; CDR3nt: TGTGCCAGCAGTTCCGACAGGGGGACATACAATGAGCAGTTCTTC; CDR3aa: CASSSDRGTYNEQFF
j_gene: TRBJ1-5; abundance: many; len: 11; d_gene: -; v_gene: TRBV21-1; CDR3nt: TGTGCCAGCAGCCCCAATCAGCCCCAGCATTTT; CDR3aa: CASSPNQPQHF
j_gene: TRBJ1-4; abundance: many; len: 14; d_gene: -; v_gene: TRBV6-5; CDR3nt: TGTGCCAGCAGCCGGGACGGGGGCGGTGAAAAACTGTTTTTT; CDR3aa: CASSRDGGGEKLFF
j_gene: TRBJ1-2; abundance: many; len: 14; d_gene: -; v_gene: TRBV5-1; CDR3nt: TGCGCCAGCAGCTTGGTACAGGGCCCCAATGGCTACACCTTC; CDR3aa: CASSLVQGPNGYTF
j_gene: TRBJ2-3; abundance: -; len: 11; d_gene: -; v_gene: TRBV29-1; CDR3nt: TGCAGCGTTCGGAGCACAAATACGCAGTATTTT; CDR3aa: CSVRSTNTQYF
j_gene: TRBJ1-5; abundance: many; len: 16; d_gene: -; v_gene: TRBV27; CDR3nt: TGTGCCAGCAGTTTATGGGCTCTGGGGAGCCATCAGCCCCAGCATTTT; CDR3aa: CASSLWALGSHQPQHF
j_gene: TRBJ2-7; abundance: many; len: 18; d_gene: TRBD1; v_gene: TRBV5-1; CDR3nt: TGCGCCAGCAGCCCATCCGAACCAGGGGGACACTTAGTCTACGAGCAGTACTTC; CDR3aa: CASSPSEPGGHLVYEQYF
j_gene: TRBJ1-2; abundance: many; len: 15; d_gene: -; v_gene: TRBV7-9; CDR3nt: TGTGCCAGCAGCTTAGAAATAGGGGACCTCTATGGCTACACCTTC; CDR3aa: CASSLEIGDLYGYTF
j_gene: TRBJ2-2; abundance: many; len: 19; d_gene: -; v_gene: TRBV7-7; CDR3nt: TGTGCTAGCAGCTTAGCGTGGATCCCCGTGGGGGTGAGGACCGGGGAGCTGTTTTTT; CDR3aa: CASSLAWIPVGVRTGELFF
j_gene: TRBJ2-3; abundance: many; len: 16; d_gene: TRBD2; v_gene: TRBV20-1; CDR3nt: TGCAGTGCTAGTGAGACTAGCTTGTATGGCACAGATACGCAGTATTTT; CDR3aa: CSASETSLYGTDTQYF
j_gene: TRBJ2-7; abundance: many; len: 13; d_gene: -; v_gene: TRBV29-1; CDR3nt: TGCAGCGTTGCCCAGGGGGAGGCCTACGAGCAGTACTTC; CDR3aa: CSVAQGEAYEQYF
j_gene: TRBJ1-2; abundance: many; len: 14; d_gene: -; v_gene: TRBV12-5; CDR3nt: TGTGCTAGTGGTGGCCGAGGGACTGACGATGGCTACACCTTC; CDR3aa: CASGGRGTDDGYTF
j_gene: TRBJ1-6; abundance: many; len: 15; d_gene: -; v_gene: TRBV12-3/TRBV12-4; CDR3nt: TGTGCCACCGCCAAATCGAGGGGGTATAATTCACCCCTCCACTTT; CDR3aa: CATAKSRGYNSPLHF
j_gene: TRBJ1-6; abundance: -; len: 14; d_gene: -; v_gene: TRBV2; CDR3nt: TGTGCCAGCAGTACGACCGGACAAAATTCACCCCTCCACTTT; CDR3aa: CASSTTGQNSPLHF
j_gene: TRBJ2-1; abundance: many; len: 16; d_gene: -; v_gene: TRBV7-9; CDR3nt: TGTGCCAGCAGCCATAAACAGGGTCCTATTCAGAATGAGCAGTTCTTC; CDR3aa: CASSHKQGPIQNEQFF
j_gene: TRBJ2-6; abundance: many; len: 16; d_gene: -; v_gene: TRBV20-1; CDR3nt: TGCAGTGCTAGAGATGCTTTGGCCTCTGGGGCCAACGTCCTGACTTTC; CDR3aa: CSARDALASGANVLTF
j_gene: TRBJ2-4; abundance: many; len: 14; d_gene: -; v_gene: TRBV5-1; CDR3nt: TGCGCCAGCAGCTTGGTATCAGATAAAAACATTCAGTACTTC; CDR3aa: CASSLVSDKNIQYF
j_gene: TRBJ2-7; abundance: many; len: 12; d_gene: -; v_gene: TRBV12-3/TRBV12-4; CDR3nt: TGTGCCAGCACCCCGGGGCCCTACGAGCAGTACTTC; CDR3aa: CASTPGPYEQYF